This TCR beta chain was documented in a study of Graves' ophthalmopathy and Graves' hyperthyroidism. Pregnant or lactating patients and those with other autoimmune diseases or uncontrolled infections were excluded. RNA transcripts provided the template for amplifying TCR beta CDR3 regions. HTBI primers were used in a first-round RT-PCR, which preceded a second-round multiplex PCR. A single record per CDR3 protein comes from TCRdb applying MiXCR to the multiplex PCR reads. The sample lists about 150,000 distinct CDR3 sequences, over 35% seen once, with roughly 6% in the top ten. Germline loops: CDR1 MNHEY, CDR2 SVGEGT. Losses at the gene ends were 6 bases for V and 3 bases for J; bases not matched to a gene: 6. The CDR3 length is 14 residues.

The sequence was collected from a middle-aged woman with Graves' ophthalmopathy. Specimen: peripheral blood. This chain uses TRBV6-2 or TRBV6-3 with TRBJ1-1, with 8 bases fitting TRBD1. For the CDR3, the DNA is TGTGCCAGCAGACAGGGACAGGCCCACACTGAAGCTTTCTTT. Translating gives CASRQGQAHTEAFF.